This T cell receptor (beta chain) was observed in a study of control samples from healthy donors and cancer patients. Sequencing was performed with immunoSEQ multiplex PCR; in TCRdb, only in-frame clones are kept and a portion is missing. Of some 200,000 clones listed, 90% to 95% are singletons. Trimming cost V 1 base and J 8 bases; bases outside gene matches: 5. CDR3 length equals 15 residues. Germline V gene sequence: CDR1 LNHNV, CDR2 YYDKDF (reference sequence). Sequencing was carried out using blood. This receptor was obtained from a man in his late teens or twenties in good health. This sequence joins TRBV15 and TRBJ1-4; 9 nucleotides line up with TRBD1. CDR3 amino acids: CATSRGGQGSEKLFF. The CDR3 coding sequence is TGTGCCACCAGCAGAGGGGGACAGGGCTCGGAAAAACTGTTTTTT.